This TCR beta chain was documented in a study of control samples from healthy donors and cancer patients (dated by TCRdb to the early 2020s). The table lists this clone with a few counts. This receptor's antigen is unknown. Base qualities are missing; no much larger clone stands one base away. The receptor library was made with the immunoSEQ multiplex PCR assay. TCRdb re-hosts the immuneACCESS table, in-frame sequences only. Its copies lack some clones; in the studies checked, an unresolved V gene accounts for under half of them, and the cause for the rest is not known. This sample comprises approximately 100,000 clones, about 86% of them detected only once. The ten largest clonotypes hold 11% to 15% of the sample. The receptor was isolated from a man younger than 45 in good health. The material sequenced was blood.

The CDR3 protein sequence reads: CASSPPGFAGNQPQHF. The nucleotide sequence reads TGTGCCAGCTCACCACCGGGCTTTGCCGGCAATCAGCCCCAGCATTTT. The receptor chain draws on TRBV18 and TRBJ1-5; no D gene can be assigned with confidence. In the germline V gene, CDR1 corresponds to KGHSH and CDR2 to LQKENI. The junction shows trimming of 0 bases on V and 2 bases on J, plus 11 bases between the germline ends. Counted from cysteine to phenylalanine, this CDR3 has 16 amino acids. The retained sequence is limited to the CDR3, 48 bases, with the frame set at the first base.